This T cell receptor beta chain was retrieved from a study of blood T cell repertoires in COVID-19. Produced via immunoSEQ multiplex PCR; TCRdb's table is partial and in-frame only. The sample shows hundreds of thousands of clones, approximately 90% of them seen only once. This CDR3 contains 18 residues. V gave up 5 bases and J gave up 2 bases, with 22 bases separating them. Germline V CDR1 and CDR2: SEHNR, FQNEAQ (reference sequence). What was sequenced was peripheral blood. The rearrangement uses TRBV7-9 and TRBJ2-1, with D possibly being TRBD2 (6 bases). The receptor comes from a woman in her 30s with active or convalescent COVID-19. The CDR3 DNA follows: TGTGCCAGCAGCCCGAGACTTGTGGGCGGGGTCGCCTACAATGAGCAGTTCTTC. Its protein is CASSPRLVGGVAYNEQFF.